The rows below give T cell receptor beta chains drawn from one sample of a study of OX40 agonist ivuxolimab in advanced cancers. The method was immunoSEQ multiplex PCR; TCRdb's version includes in-frame clones alone and lacks a portion of them. This sample carries around 70,000 clones, 85% of them seen once, and the ten largest clones take about 0.57%. The sample in question was CD4+ or CD8+ T cells sorted from blood, obtained in a trial of the OX40 agonist ivuxolimab. The source of these receptors is an adult with an advanced solid tumor such as melanoma, head and neck, liver or kidney cancer. The CDR3 runs from the conserved cysteine through the conserved F or W. The order of the fields is clone size, J gene, V gene, D gene, CDR3 protein, CDR3 DNA. The D gene is left open where the match is weak. Clone size is not always given. Where it is, it says once, few, many or a class for expanded clones.

.,TRBJ1-3,TRBV18,TRBD1,CASSPWTGLGNTIYF,TGTGCCAGCTCACCCTGGACAGGGTTGGGAAACACCATATATTTT
.,TRBJ2-3,TRBV5-1,TRBD2,CASSPGLAGGPVTDTQYF,TGCGCCAGCAGCCCGGGACTAGCGGGAGGGCCTGTGACAGATACGCAGTATTTT
.,TRBJ1-1,TRBV6-6,.,CASSYRVGTEAFF,TGTGCCAGCAGTTACCGGGTGGGCACTGAAGCTTTCTTT
.,TRBJ2-7,TRBV7-9,.,CASSRMYEQYF,TGTGCCAGCAGCCGCATGTACGAGCAGTACTTC
.,TRBJ1-1,TRBV29-1,.,CSVESGARTEAFF,TGCAGCGTTGAATCTGGGGCGCGGACTGAAGCTTTCTTT
.,TRBJ2-7,TRBV5-1,TRBD1,CASSFPGGTGGHEQYF,TGCGCCAGCAGCTTCCCAGGCGGGACAGGGGGACACGAGCAGTACTTC
.,TRBJ1-2,TRBV6-6,.,CASSYGQNINYGYTF,TGTGCCAGCAGTTACGGGCAGAATATTAACTATGGCTACACCTTC
.,TRBJ1-1,TRBV7-2,.,CASKRGWARGVTEAFF,TGTGCCAGCAAAAGAGGGTGGGCGCGGGGGGTCACTGAAGCTTTCTTT
.,TRBJ1-4,TRBV28,.,CASSTYRFNEKLFF,TGTGCCAGCAGCACTTACAGGTTTAATGAAAAACTGTTTTTT
once,TRBJ2-2,TRBV6-1,.,CASGLQGTGELFF,TGTGCCAGTGGGCTACAGGGCACCGGGGAGCTGTTTTTT
.,TRBJ1-4,TRBV11-3,TRBD1,CASSSSGQGGEKLFF,TGTGCCAGCAGCTCCTCGGGACAGGGTGGCGAAAAACTGTTTTTT
.,TRBJ2-5,TRBV5-4,TRBD1,CASSLRQGAWETQYF,TGTGCCAGCAGCCTCCGGCAGGGGGCATGGGAGACCCAGTACTTC
once,TRBJ2-1,TRBV11-2,TRBD2,CASSPSGGVRNEQFF,TGTGCCAGCAGCCCCAGCGGGGGTGTTAGAAATGAGCAGTTCTTC
once,TRBJ2-1,TRBV28,.,CASSSWGAYNEQFF,TGTGCCAGCAGTTCGTGGGGGGCCTACAATGAGCAGTTCTTC
once,TRBJ1-2,TRBV29-1,TRBD1,CSGGDSYGYTF,TGCAGCGGGGGGGACAGCTATGGCTACACCTTC
.,TRBJ1-6,TRBV10-3,TRBD1,CAISEAGTAYNSPLHF,TGTGCCATCAGTGAGGCCGGGACAGCTTATAATTCACCCCTCCACTTT
.,TRBJ1-6,TRBV30,.,CACRQTNNSPLHF,TGTGCCTGCCGGCAGACCAATAATTCACCCCTCCACTTT
.,TRBJ2-3,TRBV11-2,.,CASSLVEGGGYTDTQYF,TGTGCCAGCAGCTTAGTAGAGGGAGGGGGTTACACAGATACGCAGTATTTT
.,TRBJ1-4,TRBV28,.,CASSPGQLEKLFF,TGTGCCAGCAGTCCCGGACAGCTTGAAAAACTGTTTTTT
.,TRBJ2-1,TRBV18,.,CASSPRTEIYNEQFF,TGTGCCAGCTCACCCCGGACAGAGATCTACAATGAGCAGTTCTTC
.,TRBJ2-3,TRBV5-4,.,CASSPAAASTDTQYF,TGTGCCAGCAGCCCGGCCGCGGCCAGCACAGATACGCAGTATTTT
.,TRBJ2-5,TRBV9,.,CASSVTAQETQYF,TGTGCCAGCAGCGTGACAGCCCAAGAGACCCAGTACTTC
.,TRBJ1-3,TRBV7-9,.,CASSVLWGSWNTIYF,TGTGCCAGCAGCGTCCTATGGGGTTCTTGGAACACCATATATTTT
once,TRBJ2-1,TRBV7-3,TRBD2,CASSPRIDSGRGNEQFF,TGTGCCAGCAGCCCTCGTATCGATAGCGGGAGGGGGAATGAGCAGTTCTTC
.,TRBJ2-1,TRBV11-3,.,CASSLGDTSGYNEQFF,TGTGCCAGCAGCTTAGGGGACACTTCCGGCTACAATGAGCAGTTCTTC